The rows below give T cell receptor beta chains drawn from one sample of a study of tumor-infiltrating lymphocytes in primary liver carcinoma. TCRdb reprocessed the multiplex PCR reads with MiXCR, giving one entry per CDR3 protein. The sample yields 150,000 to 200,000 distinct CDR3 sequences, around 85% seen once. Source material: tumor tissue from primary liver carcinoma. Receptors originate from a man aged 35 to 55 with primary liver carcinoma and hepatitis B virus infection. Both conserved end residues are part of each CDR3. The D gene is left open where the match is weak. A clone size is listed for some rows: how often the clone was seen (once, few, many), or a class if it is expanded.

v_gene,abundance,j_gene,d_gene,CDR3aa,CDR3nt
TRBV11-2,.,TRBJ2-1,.,CISSLDLGTYNEQFF,TGTATCAGCAGCTTAGATCTGGGGACCTACAATGAGCAGTTCTTC
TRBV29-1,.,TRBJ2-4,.,CSRGDIAKNFQYF,TGCAGCAGGGGGGACATAGCCAAAAACTTTCAGTACTTC
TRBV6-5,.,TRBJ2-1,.,CASRSTGSASYNDQFF,TGTGCCAGCAGGAGCACCGGGTCAGCCTCCTACAATGATCAGTTCTTC
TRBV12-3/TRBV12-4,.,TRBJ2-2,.,CASSPRWRTNTGELFF,TGTGCCAGCAGTCCCCGGTGGCGGACGAACACCGGGGAGTTGTTTTTT
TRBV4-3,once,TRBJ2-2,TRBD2,CAYSRGLAGSANTGELFF,TGCGCCTACAGCCGGGGACTAGCGGGTTCCGCGAACACCGGGGAGCTGTTTTTT
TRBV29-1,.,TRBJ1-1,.,CSVRGTRSWLF,TGCAGCGTTCGAGGGACGAGAAGCTGGCTCTTT
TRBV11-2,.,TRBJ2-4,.,CASSLEGYKNIHYF,TGTGCCAGCAGCTTAGAAGGCTACAAAAACATACATTACTTC
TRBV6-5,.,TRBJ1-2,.,CVSRVWVNYGYTF,TGTGTCAGTAGGGTCTGGGTCAACTATGGCTACACCTTC
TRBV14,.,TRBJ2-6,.,CSSSRGAAGANVLTF,TGTTCCAGCAGCCGAGGCGCAGCTGGGGCCAACGTCCTGACTTTC
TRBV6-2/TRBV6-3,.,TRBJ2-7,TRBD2,CASSQRPRLAGTYAQYF,TGTGCCAGCAGCCAGAGACCGAGACTAGCTGGGACCTACGCGCAGTACTTC
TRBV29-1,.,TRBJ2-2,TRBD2,CSVERLGGSTGELLF,TGCAGCGTTGAACGGCTGGGGGGGAGTACCGGGGAGCTGCTTTTT